Following are 17 T cell receptor beta chains from one sample sequenced in a study of blood T cell repertoires in COVID-19. The table came from immunoSEQ multiplex PCR; TCRdb's copy has only in-frame clones and leaves some out. The table includes fewer than 85,000 clones, over 65% detected once. Sequenced material: peripheral blood. These receptors originate from a woman in her 70s with acute or convalescent COVID-19.

This chain joins TRBV6-2 or TRBV6-3 and TRBJ2-2, with D perhaps TRBD2 (6 bases). The CDR3 consists of 14 residues. V lost 5 bases and J 3 bases, leaving 10 bases between the germline ends. Looked up from germline, CDR1 is MNHEY and CDR2 is SVGEGT. The CDR3 loop is CASSRGGDTGELFF. DNA for the CDR3: TGTGCCAGCAGTAGGGGAGGAGACACCGGGGAGCTGTTTTTT.

This clone was seen once. The V call is TRBV6-1, the J call TRBJ1-1; 12 bases are a match to TRBD1. Germline values: CDR1 MNHNS, CDR2 SASEGT. The CDR3 length is 14 residues. With V trimmed by 3 bases and J by 10 bases, 6 bases remained unmatched. Here the CDR3 DNA reads TGTGCCAGCAGTGAGGCCGGGACAGGGGGCTTAGCTTTCTTT. Encoded protein: CASSEAGTGGLAFF.

The chain employs TRBV18 and TRBJ2-3, with D tentatively TRBD1 (5 bases). Germline assignment: CDR1 KGHSH and CDR2 LQKENI. The length of the CDR3 is 15 residues. Trimming stripped 3 bases from V and 7 bases from J, with 17 bases between. CDR3 region: CASSPVETGRNTQYF. The DNA of the CDR3 is TGTGCCAGCTCACCTGTCGAAACAGGCAGAAATACGCAGTATTTT.

V usage is TRBV7-9 and J usage is TRBJ1-6, with TRBD1 as a possible D gene (6 bases). The germline V gene encodes CDR1 SEHNR and CDR2 FQNEAQ (reference sequence). V was clipped by 4 bases and J by 9 bases, with 13 bases between them. CDR3 length: 14 amino acids. CDR3 amino acids: CASSSWDNTSPLHF. Written as DNA, the CDR3 is TGTGCCAGCAGCTCTTGGGACAACACTTCACCCCTCCACTTT.

The V and J genes are TRBV6-5 and TRBJ1-2; 10 bases are a match to TRBD1. CDR1 is MNHEY and CDR2 is SVGAGI in the germline V gene. The CDR3 runs to 15 residues. After removal of 4 bases from V and 6 bases from J, the junction contained 8 bases not matched to a gene. The CDR3 DNA reads as TGTGCCAGCAGTTCCGGACAGGGGGGGAGACATGGCTACACCTTC. Its translation is CASSSGQGGRHGYTF.

In this sample, this clone turned up a few times. This chain uses TRBV19 with TRBJ1-3; D is possibly TRBD1 (6 bases). The CDR3 extends over 16 amino acids. The germline V and J ends were trimmed by 4 bases and 0 bases, with 13 bases remaining between them. The germline V gene has CDR1 LNHDA and CDR2 SQIVND (reference sequence). The CDR3 DNA follows: TGTGCCAGTAGTACGGGGAACAGGGACTCTGGAAACACCATATATTTT. It translates to CASSTGNRDSGNTIYF.

The chain carries TRBV19 and TRBJ1-1; D remains unclear. CDR3 length: 13 amino acids. The germline V gene has CDR1 LNHDA and CDR2 SQIVND (reference sequence). With 6 bases removed from V and 8 bases from J, the gap between germline ends came to 16 bases. CDR3 in DNA: TGTGCCAGTAGGGATCGGGAAGGTCAAGAAGCTTTCTTT. Translation gives CASRDREGQEAFF.

The chain combines TRBV28 with TRBJ1-2; 7 bases are a match to TRBD1. This CDR3 region has 14 residues. J lost 4 bases, V lost 5 bases, and 7 bases had no gene match. In germline, CDR1 is MDHEN, CDR2 SYDVKM. The CDR3, as DNA: TGTGCCAGCAGTCTACAGGGGCAGGGCTATGGCTACACCTTC. As protein: CASSLQGQGYGYTF.

The rearrangement uses TRBV24-1 and TRBJ1-1; 10 positions match TRBD1. The germline V gene has CDR1 KGHDR and CDR2 SFDVKD. The trim removed 3 bases at V and 5 bases at J, leaving 8 bases unmatched. The CDR3 loop spans 16 amino acids. This CDR3 reads CATSDRTGGRLTEAFF. The CDR3 DNA reads as TGTGCCACCAGTGATCGGACAGGGGGGCGTCTGACTGAAGCTTTCTTT.

Notes on this clone: The identical CDR3 is also encoded by other nucleotide sequences in the sample. This sequence joins TRBV21-1 and TRBJ2-7; the table assigns TRBD1, which was not confirmed against the DNA. TRBV21-1 counts as a pseudogene. The length of the CDR3 is 15 residues. The CDR3 spells CASSKERQGAYEQYF. In DNA, the CDR3 is TGTGCCAGCAGCAAGGAACGACAGGGGGCCTACGAGCAGTACTTC.

This sequence joins TRBV19 and TRBJ1-2, with 7 bases matching TRBD1. The CDR3 loop spans 12 amino acids. J gave up 8 bases and V 9 bases, and 9 bases lay outside the gene matches. Germline lookup yields CDR1 LNHDA and CDR2 SQIVND (reference sequence). CDR3 sequence reads: CASATGAGGYTF. The CDR3 DNA is TGTGCCAGCGCAACAGGGGCGGGCGGCTACACCTTC.

The genes are TRBV5-1 and TRBJ2-7; 7 nucleotides line up with TRBD1. The CDR3 sequence is 14 residues long. The junction had 5 bases not matched to a gene; V was cut back by 0 bases and J by 5 bases. Germline V CDR1 and CDR2: SGHRS, YFSETQ. The CDR3 sequence is CASSLGQGTHEQYF. The CDR3 coding sequence is TGCGCCAGCAGCTTGGGACAGGGAACCCACGAGCAGTACTTC.

This chain uses TRBV11-2 with TRBJ2-6, with 10 nucleotides matching TRBD1. Germline CDR1 and CDR2: SGHAT and FQNNGV. The CDR3 covers 17 residues. The junction had 6 bases not matched to a gene; V was cut back by 5 bases and J by 2 bases. CDR3 coding DNA: TGTGCCAGCAGCATCCAGACAGGGGGCGCTGGGGCCAACGTCCTGACTTTC. Translating it yields CASSIQTGGAGANVLTF.

The count of this clone is one. J is TRBJ2-1 and V is TRBV27; D is possibly TRBD2 (7 bases). This CDR3 has 13 residues. Germline-derived CDR1 and CDR2 are MNHEY and SMNVEV (reference sequence). Trimming cost V 4 bases and J 6 bases, with 10 bases left between them. The DNA of the CDR3 is TGTGCCAGCAGTTGGGGGGGGGCCAATGAGCAGTTCTTC. Protein product: CASSWGGANEQFF.

The chain recombines TRBV5-4 with TRBJ2-7, with D tentatively TRBD2 (5 bases). The V end lost 4 bases, the J end lost 5 bases, and 16 bases lay between the germline ends. Germline-derived CDR1 and CDR2 are SGHNT and YYREEE (reference sequence). This CDR3 has 14 residues. The CDR3 spells CASSPSYLRDEQYF. For the CDR3, the DNA is TGTGCCAGCAGCCCTAGTTACTTGAGGGACGAGCAGTACTTC.

The CDR3 spells CASDRGRGTGGYTF. CDR3 DNA sequence: TGTGCCTCCGACAGGGGGCGAGGTACTGGTGGCTACACCTTC. This chain links TRBV6-5 with TRBJ1-2; 10 nucleotides match TRBD1. CDR1 MNHEY and CDR2 SVGAGI come from the germline V gene. The CDR3 loop spans 14 amino acids. J lost 7 bases, V lost 11 bases, and 13 bases had no gene match.

This clone showed up just a few times. The chain is built from TRBV10-1 and TRBJ1-3; 8 nucleotides line up with TRBD1. Germline-derived CDR1 and CDR2 are WNHNN and SYGVQD (reference sequence). With V trimmed by 4 bases and J by 3 bases, 5 bases remained unmatched. The CDR3 totals 15 residues. CDR3: CASSASGGLGNTIYF. The DNA of the CDR3 is TGCGCCAGCAGTGCGTCAGGGGGCCTTGGAAACACCATATATTTT.